These 31 T cell receptor beta chains were sequenced from one sample in a study of cytomegalovirus exposure and HLA in healthy donors. With 60 Vbeta and 13 Jbeta primers, the PCR was carried out. Here immunoSEQ multiplex PCR was the method, and the copy in TCRdb shows in-frame clones only, minus some. The sample lists approximately 100,000 clones; less than 80% were seen once. Sequencing was done on a sample of PBMCs. These receptors all come from a woman aged 45 to 65 in good health and CMV-seropositive.

The CDR3 protein is CASSLGGGAGANVLTF. As DNA, the CDR3 is TGTGCCAGCAGCTTAGGGGGCGGGGCTGGGGCCAACGTCCTGACTTTC. The chain links TRBV11-2 to TRBJ2-6; a weak D match, TRBD2 (6 bases). Germline V CDR1 and CDR2: SGHAT, FQNNGV. V was clipped by 1 base and J by 2 bases, with 9 bases between them. The CDR3 contains 16 residues. Variable domain in full (rest from reference TRBV11-2 and TRBJ2-6): EAGVAQSPRYKIIEKRQSVAFWCNPISGHATLYWYQQILGQGPKLLIQFQNNGVVDDSQLPKDRFSAERLKGVDSTLKIQPAKLEDSAVYLCASSLGGGAGANVLTFGAGSRLTVL.

This clone was recorded once. This chain joins TRBV5-4 and TRBJ2-3; tentative D call: TRBD2 (6 bases). V gave up 6 bases and J gave up 2 bases, with 13 bases separating them. Germline V gene sequence: CDR1 SGHNT, CDR2 YYREEE (reference sequence). The CDR3 runs 14 residues. CDR3 region: CASTFGGITDTQYF. The DNA for the CDR3 is TGTGCCAGCACCTTTGGAGGGATCACAGATACGCAGTATTTT.

V usage is TRBV7-2 and J usage is TRBJ1-2, with TRBD1 matching over 11 bases. Germline CDR1 reads SGHTA; CDR2 reads FQGNSA. The CDR3 length is 15 residues. The V and J ends lost 5 bases and 3 bases, in that order; junction bases with no gene match: 5. The CDR3 loop is CASSVGQGVYYGYTF. CDR3 nucleotide sequence: TGTGCCAGCAGCGTGGGACAGGGGGTATACTATGGCTACACCTTC.

This chain connects TRBV19 to TRBJ1-4; 8 bases are shared with TRBD1. Germline V gene data show CDR1 as LNHDA and CDR2 as SQIVND (reference sequence). This CDR3 has 13 amino acids. The V gene end was trimmed by 5 bases and the J gene end by 8 bases; junction bases not matched to a gene: 4. The DNA for the CDR3 is TGTGCCAGTAGTGTGACAGGGGAGGAAAAACTGTTTTTT. As protein: CASSVTGEEKLFF. The entire variable domain, with the rest obtained from reference TRBV19 and TRBJ1-4, is as follows: DGGITQSPKYLFRKEGQNVTLSCEQNLNHDAMYWYRQDPGQGLRLIYYSQIVNDFQKGDIAEGYSVSREKKESFPLTVTSAQKNPTAFYLCASSVTGEEKLFFGSGTQLSVL.

The chain joins TRBV6-6 to TRBJ2-7, with D maybe TRBD1 (5 bases). V was pared by 8 bases and J by 3 bases, with 14 bases between. The CDR3 covers 13 residues. Germline values: CDR1 MNHNY, CDR2 SVGAGI (reference sequence). CDR3 nucleotide sequence: TGTGCCAGCGGGCAGGGTTTTTTCTACGAGCAGTACTTC. This sequence encodes CASGQGFFYEQYF.

The chain carries TRBV5-1 and TRBJ2-7; D perhaps matches TRBD1 (5 bases). Trimming removed 4 bases at V and 4 bases at J, with 9 bases between. Germline CDR1 reads SGHRS; CDR2 reads YFSETQ. This CDR3 is built from 12 residues. CDR3 in amino acids: CASSPQGYEQYF. The DNA for the CDR3 is TGCGCCAGCAGCCCCCAGGGATACGAGCAGTACTTC.

The V call is TRBV5-1, the J call TRBJ2-5; the D is unclear. There are 14 residues in the CDR3. Germline V gives CDR1 SGHRS, CDR2 YFSETQ. The V gene lost 0 bases and the J gene lost 2 bases, with 8 bases spanning the gap. This chain's CDR3 is CASSLGAAQETQYF. As DNA, the CDR3 is TGCGCCAGCAGCTTGGGGGCAGCTCAAGAGACCCAGTACTTC.

The chain couples TRBV11-2 to TRBJ2-7, with 7 positions matching TRBD1. CDR1 and CDR2 (germline): SGHAT, FQNNGV. The CDR3 extends over 13 amino acids. V lost 5 bases, J lost 4 bases, and 5 bases stayed unmatched. The CDR3 region is CASSRDSLYEQYF. The CDR3 DNA reads as TGTGCCAGCAGCCGGGACAGCCTTTACGAGCAGTACTTC. Full variable domain (missing parts from reference TRBV11-2 and TRBJ2-7): EAGVAQSPRYKIIEKRQSVAFWCNPISGHATLYWYQQILGQGPKLLIQFQNNGVVDDSQLPKDRFSAERLKGVDSTLKIQPAKLEDSAVYLCASSRDSLYEQYFGPGTRLTVT.

J is TRBJ2-3 and V is TRBV5-5; D gene ambiguous. The V gene's germline CDR1 is SGHKS and CDR2 YYEKEE (reference sequence). V gave up 2 bases and J gave up 5 bases, with 9 bases separating them. The CDR3 consists of 13 residues. The CDR3 protein is CASSLLFQDTQYF. The CDR3 nucleotides read TGTGCCAGCAGCTTACTCTTCCAAGATACGCAGTATTTT.

V usage is TRBV27 and J usage is TRBJ1-1, with D possibly matching TRBD1 (6 bases). This CDR3 is 13 amino acids long. V was pared by 4 bases and J by 11 bases, with 17 bases between. Looked up from germline, CDR1 is MNHEY and CDR2 is SMNVEV (reference sequence). The CDR3 region has the DNA TGTGCCAGCAGTTCAGGGGCACCGTTTCGCGCTTTCTTT. Translation: CASSSGAPFRAFF.

The chain recombines TRBV11-2 with TRBJ2-1; D unresolved. V lost 3 bases and J 4 bases, leaving 7 bases between the germline ends. Germline CDR1 SGHAT, CDR2 FQNNGV. The CDR3 is 13 residues long. Written as DNA, the CDR3 is TGTGCCAGCAGCTTTTCCAAATACAATGAGCAGTTCTTC. Translation gives CASSFSKYNEQFF.

J is TRBJ2-1 and V is TRBV4-2; the D gene is possibly TRBD2 (5 bases). The V gene lost 0 bases and the J gene lost 3 bases, with 12 bases spanning the gap. The CDR3 extends over 16 amino acids. Germline CDR1 LGHNA, CDR2 YNFKEQ. CDR3 protein: CASSQEKGVYYNEQFF. CDR3 sequence (DNA): TGTGCCAGCAGCCAAGAAAAGGGAGTATACTACAATGAGCAGTTCTTC.

To note about this clone: One junction end does not reproduce the germline sequence, and a read error may be involved. The same CDR3 also results from other DNA sequences found in this sample. The chain is built from TRBV2 and TRBJ2-6; the D gene is possibly TRBD1 (5 bases). Germline V gene sequence: CDR1 SNHLY, CDR2 FYNNEI. This CDR3 region has 16 residues. CDR3 sequence (DNA): TGTGCCAGCAGTGGGACATATAGCTCTGGGGCCAACGTTCTGACTTTC. Encoded protein: CASSGTYSSGANVLTF.

This clone is a singleton in its sample. The V call is TRBV29-1, the J call TRBJ1-4, with 9 bases fitting TRBD1. The CDR3 loop spans 15 amino acids. V shed 0 bases, J shed 8 bases, and the junction held 7 bases outside the gene matches. The V gene's germline CDR1 is SQVTM and CDR2 ANQGSEA. CDR3 loop: CSVEEDRGPGEKLFF. DNA of the CDR3: TGCAGCGTTGAAGAGGACAGGGGTCCTGGGGAAAAACTGTTTTTT.

The V gene is TRBV9, the J gene TRBJ2-7, with TRBD2 matching over 8 bases. CDR1 SGDLS and CDR2 YYNGEE come from the germline V gene. This CDR3 spans 14 amino acids. V was clipped by 3 bases and J by 6 bases; unmatched bases: 8. CDR3 amino acids: CASSGLAGTTEQYF. The CDR3 DNA reads as TGTGCCAGCAGCGGATTAGCGGGAACAACCGAGCAGTACTTC.

V is TRBV10-1 and J is TRBJ2-7, with 7 nucleotides matching TRBD1. The junction had 15 bases not matched to a gene; V was cut back by 6 bases and J by 4 bases. The CDR3 consists of 16 residues. Germline V CDR1 and CDR2: WNHNN, SYGVQD (reference sequence). The CDR3 DNA reads TGCGCCAGCAGCACCCATGGGACAGCCGCACCATACGAGCAGTACTTC. This sequence encodes CASSTHGTAAPYEQYF.

The CDR3 reads CASSEEFRTAQNIQYF. The CDR3 region has the DNA TGTGCCAGCAGTGAAGAGTTTAGGACAGCTCAAAACATTCAGTACTTC. V gene TRBV6-1 combines with J gene TRBJ2-4, with D possibly TRBD1 on 6 matching bases. V gave up 1 base and J gave up 5 bases, with 15 bases separating them. CDR1 and CDR2 from the germline V gene are MNHNS and SASEGT. The CDR3 consists of 16 residues.

The rearrangement joins TRBV2 to TRBJ2-5; 10 bases are a match to TRBD1. The DNA end is a closer match to TRBJ2-7, so the J assignment may be wrong. CDR1 is SNHLY, CDR2 FYNNEI, per germline. This CDR3 spans 14 amino acids. CDR3 bases: TGTGCCAGCAGACCCGGGACAGGGGTCTACGAGCAGTACTTC. This sequence encodes CASRPGTGVYEQYF.

V gene TRBV6-5 combines with J gene TRBJ1-2; D uncertain. Germline values: CDR1 MNHEY, CDR2 SVGAGI. The CDR3 is made up of 11 amino acids. The germline V and J ends were trimmed by 8 bases and 7 bases, with 11 bases remaining between them. The CDR3 is CASLFRGGYTF. The CDR3 DNA reads as TGTGCCAGCCTCTTCCGAGGTGGCTACACCTTC.

The chain combines TRBV5-1 with TRBJ2-1; D might be TRBD1 (5 bases). The CDR3 runs to 14 residues. Trimming cost V 3 bases and J 4 bases, with 11 bases left between them. Germline loops: CDR1 SGHRS, CDR2 YFSETQ. In DNA, the CDR3 is TGCGCCAGCAGCTCAATAGACAGTTACAATGAGCAGTTCTTC. It translates to CASSSIDSYNEQFF.

This clone has a handful of counts. This sequence joins TRBV2 and TRBJ1-3; 8 bases line up with TRBD1. V lost 5 bases to trimming and J lost 0 bases; unmatched junction nucleotides: 9. Per the germline V gene, CDR1 is SNHLY and CDR2 is FYNNEI. The CDR3 spans 17 residues. The CDR3, as DNA: TGTGCCAGCAGTCTTCGGACAGGGAGGGTCTCTGGAAACACCATATATTTT. It translates to CASSLRTGRVSGNTIYF.

The chain links TRBV5-5 to TRBJ2-5, with 11 bases lining up with TRBD2. The last part of the DNA fits TRBJ2-7 better; the J call may be wrong. The length of the CDR3 is 15 residues. In germline, CDR1 is SGHKS, CDR2 YYEKEE (reference sequence). The CDR3 DNA sequence: TGTGCCAGCAGCTTGACTAGCGGGGGAACCTACGAGCAGTACTTC. Translation gives CASSLTSGGTYEQYF.

CDR3 sequence reads: CASSFDGGLYEQYF. The CDR3, as DNA: TGTGCCAGCAGCTTCGACGGAGGTCTCTACGAGCAGTACTTC. The chain uses TRBV7-8 and TRBJ2-7, with D perhaps TRBD2 (5 bases). In germline, CDR1 is SGHVS, CDR2 FQNEAQ. CDR3 length equals 14 residues. V was trimmed by 3 bases and J by 3 bases, leaving 12 bases between them.

For this clone: This sample includes further DNA sequences coding for the same CDR3. The chain couples TRBV19 to TRBJ2-7; 7 bases agree with TRBD2. V trimming: 3 bases; J trimming: 5 bases; junction bases outside the gene matches: 7. CDR3 length equals 14 residues. Germline V lookup: CDR1 LNHDA, CDR2 SQIVND (reference sequence). For the CDR3, the DNA is TGTGCCAGTAGTATCTTGGCGGGAGAGGACGAGCAGTACTTC. This translates into CASSILAGEDEQYF.

V and J are TRBV28 and TRBJ2-7, with 8 positions matching TRBD2. The CDR3 extends over 18 amino acids. Germline-derived CDR1 and CDR2 are MDHEN and SYDVKM. Germline trimming cut 6 bases from V and 3 bases from J; bases unmatched to any gene: 19. The CDR3 region is CASSGSGRATIAFYEQYF. CDR3 coding DNA: TGTGCCAGCAGCGGATCCGGGAGGGCCACCATCGCCTTCTACGAGCAGTACTTC.

The V call is TRBV5-1, the J call TRBJ2-7; 8 positions match TRBD1. CDR1 and CDR2 (germline): SGHRS, YFSETQ. The CDR3 consists of 15 residues. V was clipped by 0 bases and J by 6 bases; unmatched bases: 8. The CDR3 is CASSLELGTGGEQYF. CDR3 nucleotide sequence: TGCGCCAGCAGCTTGGAATTGGGGACAGGCGGCGAGCAGTACTTC.

The rearrangement links TRBV7-8 to TRBJ2-5; D is uncertain. Germline loops: CDR1 SGHVS, CDR2 FQNEAQ. Trimming took off 0 bases at V and 0 bases at J, with 17 bases between the two ends. The CDR3 is 18 residues long. The CDR3 loop is CASSLALSLSYHQETQYF. CDR3 bases: TGTGCCAGCAGCTTAGCTCTCTCACTCTCGTATCACCAAGAGACCCAGTACTTC.

The chain employs TRBV15 and TRBJ1-2, with a possible D match to TRBD1 (5 bases). Germline CDR1 is LNHNV and CDR2 is YYDKDF (reference sequence). Trimming stripped 3 bases from V and 0 bases from J, with 11 bases between. The CDR3 totals 15 residues. The CDR3 loop reads CATSSRQPSNYGYTF. CDR3 DNA sequence: TGTGCCACCAGCAGTAGACAGCCCTCTAACTATGGCTACACCTTC.

The chain is built from TRBV5-6 and TRBJ2-6; possibly TRBD1 for D (5 bases). CDR1 is SGHDT and CDR2 is YYEEEE in the germline V gene. The CDR3 extends over 16 amino acids. Trimming stripped 4 bases from V and 0 bases from J, with 11 bases between. CDR3 sequence reads: CASSAWGNSGANVLTF. The CDR3 coding sequence is TGTGCCAGCAGCGCATGGGGCAACTCTGGGGCCAACGTCCTGACTTTC.

The chain combines TRBV6-6 with TRBJ1-2, with 10 positions matching TRBD1. CDR3 length: 14 amino acids. In germline, CDR1 is MNHNY, CDR2 SVGAGI (reference sequence). V lost 6 bases to trimming and J lost 4 bases; unmatched junction nucleotides: 5. CDR3 residues: CASSLGQGLYGYTF. CDR3 nucleotide sequence: TGTGCCAGCAGCCTGGGACAGGGGCTCTATGGCTACACCTTC.

CDR3 region: CASRPGQGGYGYTF. CDR3 DNA: TGCGCCAGCCGTCCGGGACAGGGAGGTTATGGCTACACCTTC. The V call is TRBV5-1, the J call TRBJ1-2; 9 bases map to TRBD1. The J segment lost 5 bases and the V segment lost 7 bases, leaving 9 bases of the junction unmatched. The CDR3 totals 14 residues. The germline V gene has CDR1 SGHRS and CDR2 YFSETQ.